This T cell receptor (beta chain) emerged from a study of OX40 agonist ivuxolimab in advanced cancers. The CDR3 consists of 14 residues. Germline CDR1 and CDR2: MNHEY and SMNVEV (reference sequence). Trimming pared 4 bases from V and 3 bases from J, leaving 9 bases between. The assay was immunoSEQ multiplex PCR, and TCRdb's table has in-frame clones only and misses some. The sample yields approximately 84,000 clones, roughly nine tenths seen once. Sequencing was performed on CD4+ or CD8+ T cells sorted from blood, taken in a trial of the OX40 agonist ivuxolimab. The source is an adult with an advanced solid tumor such as melanoma, head and neck, liver or kidney cancer. The rearrangement uses TRBV27 and TRBJ1-4; no clear D. As DNA, the CDR3 is TGTGCCAGCAGTTCTGGGTATGCTAATGAAAAACTGTTTTTT. It specifies CASSSGYANEKLFF.